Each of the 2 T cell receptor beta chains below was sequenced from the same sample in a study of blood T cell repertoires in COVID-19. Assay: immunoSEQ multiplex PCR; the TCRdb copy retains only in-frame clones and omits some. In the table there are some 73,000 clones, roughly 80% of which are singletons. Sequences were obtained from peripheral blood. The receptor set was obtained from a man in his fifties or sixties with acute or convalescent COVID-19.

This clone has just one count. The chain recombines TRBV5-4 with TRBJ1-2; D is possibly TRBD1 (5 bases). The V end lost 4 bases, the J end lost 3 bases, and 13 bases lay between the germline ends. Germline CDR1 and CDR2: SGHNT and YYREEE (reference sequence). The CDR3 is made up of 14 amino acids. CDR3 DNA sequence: TGTGCCAGCAGCCCCACCCCGACAGACTATGGCTACACCTTC. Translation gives CASSPTPTDYGYTF.

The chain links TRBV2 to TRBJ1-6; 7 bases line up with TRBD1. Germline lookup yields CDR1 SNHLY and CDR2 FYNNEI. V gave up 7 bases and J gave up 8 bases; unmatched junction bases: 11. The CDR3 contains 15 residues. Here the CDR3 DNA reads TGTGCCAGCACCCTAAACAGGGGACCGGATTCACCCCTCCACTTT. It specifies CASTLNRGPDSPLHF.